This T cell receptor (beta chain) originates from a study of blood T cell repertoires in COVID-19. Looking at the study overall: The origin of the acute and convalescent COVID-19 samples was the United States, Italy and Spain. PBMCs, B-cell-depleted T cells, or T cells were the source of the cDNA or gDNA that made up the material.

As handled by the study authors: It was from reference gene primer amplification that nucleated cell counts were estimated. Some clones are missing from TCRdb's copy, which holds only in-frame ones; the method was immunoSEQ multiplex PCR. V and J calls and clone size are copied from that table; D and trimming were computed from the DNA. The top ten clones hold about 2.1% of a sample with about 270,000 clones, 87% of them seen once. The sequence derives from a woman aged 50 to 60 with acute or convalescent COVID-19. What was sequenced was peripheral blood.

The CDR3 loop is CASGLKTGAAYEQYF. In DNA form, the CDR3 reads TGTGCTAGTGGTTTGAAGACAGGGGCTGCCTACGAGCAGTACTTC. The chain joins TRBV12-5 to TRBJ2-7, with 8 bases fitting TRBD1. The CDR3 has 15 residues. Germline V gene lookup returns CDR1 LGHNT and CDR2 FRNRAP. Trimming took 2 bases from V and 2 from J; bases not matched to a gene: 5. Based on the CDR3 plus reference TRBV12-5 and TRBJ2-7, the full variable domain is DARVTQTPRHKVTEMGQEVTMRCQPILGHNTVFWYRQTMMQGLELLAYFRNRAPLDDSGMPKDRFSAEMPDATLATLKIQPSEPRDSAVYFCASGLKTGAAYEQYFGPGTRLTVT.